This is a list of T cell receptor beta chains from one sample in a study of blood T cell repertoires in COVID-19. TCRdb keeps only in-frame clones here, not all; method: immunoSEQ multiplex PCR. The sample lists fewer than 250,000 clones; 65% to 85% were seen once. Sequenced input: peripheral blood. The source of these receptors is a human donor in a cohort sampled during active COVID-19. CDR3s include the opening cysteine and the closing phenylalanine or tryptophan. A D gene is named only where the DNA matches it firmly. Some rows have no size entry. The others give once, few or many, or a class for an expanded clone.

cdr3_aa cdr3_nt v_call cdr3_length j_call clone_size d_call
CASSIDGPPAGELFF TGTGCCAGTAGTATAGACGGACCCCCGGCGGGCGAACTGTTTTTT TRBV19 15 TRBJ1-4 - -
CAIQEGGYEQYF TGTGCCATTCAGGAGGGTGGCTACGAGCAGTACTTC TRBV2 12 TRBJ2-7 few -
CASSVDREQFF TGTGCCAGCAGCGTAGATCGTGAGCAGTTCTTC TRBV9 11 TRBJ2-1 - -
CASSVQGARDEQFF TGTGCCAGCAGCGTACAGGGGGCGCGGGATGAGCAGTTCTTC TRBV9 14 TRBJ2-1 - TRBD1
CASSQHGYSLNRGNTGELFF TGTGCTAGCAGCCAACATGGGTATTCTTTGAACAGGGGCAACACCGGGGAGCTGTTTTTT TRBV7-7 20 TRBJ2-2 - TRBD1
CAWSVQGYEQYF TGTGCCTGGAGTGTACAGGGTTACGAGCAGTACTTC TRBV30 12 TRBJ2-7 - -
CASSYLQGAGPNTEAFF TGTGCCAGCAGCTACTTACAGGGGGCCGGGCCGAACACTGAAGCTTTCTTT TRBV11-2 17 TRBJ1-1 - TRBD1
CASSQVSLRQGRNTIYF TGTGCCAGCAGCCAAGTTTCCCTTAGACAGGGAAGAAACACCATATATTTT TRBV3-1/TRBV3-2 17 TRBJ1-3 few TRBD1
CASSQEMVGSYNEQFF TGCGCCAGCAGCCAAGAGATGGTCGGTTCCTACAATGAGCAGTTCTTC TRBV4-1 16 TRBJ2-1 - -
CASSRTENTEAFF TGTGCCAGCTCTCGGACAGAGAACACTGAAGCTTTCTTT TRBV18 13 TRBJ1-1 - -
CSVESRIMNTEAFF TGCAGCGTTGAATCTAGGATTATGAACACTGAAGCTTTCTTT TRBV29-1 14 TRBJ1-1 - -
CASSLGQSYEQYF TGCGCCAGCAGCCTGGGACAGTCCTACGAGCAGTACTTC TRBV5-1 13 TRBJ2-7 few TRBD1
CASGGGSSYEQYF TGTGCCAGCGGGGGAGGTTCGTCCTACGAGCAGTACTTC TRBV12-3/TRBV12-4 13 TRBJ2-7 - -
CVSSPYNSGANVLTF TGCGTCAGCAGCCCCTATAACTCTGGGGCCAACGTCCTGACTTTC TRBV10-1 15 TRBJ2-6 once -
CASSLPGQGASEQFF TGTGCCAGCAGCCTACCGGGACAGGGGGCTTCCGAGCAGTTCTTC TRBV5-4 15 TRBJ2-1 - TRBD1
CAWSARENTEAFF TGTGCCTGGAGTGCCAGGGAGAACACTGAAGCTTTCTTT TRBV30 13 TRBJ1-1 - -
CASSSSGGLSSYEQYF TGTGCCAGCAGCTCGTCGGGGGGCTTGAGCTCCTACGAGCAGTACTTC TRBV7-9 16 TRBJ2-7 - -
CASSLVLTGSSYNEQFF TGTGCCAGCAGCTTAGTCCTAACAGGGAGCTCCTACAATGAGCAGTTCTTC TRBV11-3 17 TRBJ2-1 once -
CASSERQDSGNTIYF TGTGCCAGCAGTGAAAGGCAGGACTCTGGAAACACCATATATTTT TRBV6-1 15 TRBJ1-3 - -
CASSLAPGMNTEAFF TGTGCCAGCAGCTTGGCGCCGGGGATGAACACTGAAGCTTTCTTT TRBV5-5 15 TRBJ1-1 - -